One and the same sample provided the 27 T cell receptor beta chains below, sequenced in a study of blood T cell repertoires in COVID-19. Profiled with immunoSEQ multiplex PCR; TCRdb holds only in-frame clones, not every one. The sample includes approximately 350,000 clones, 70% to 90% seen only once; the top ten take under 4%. Sequencing used peripheral blood. Every receptor here comes from a woman aged 25 to 39 with COVID-19, enrolled during active disease.

V and J are TRBV5-1 and TRBJ2-1, with 11 positions matching TRBD2. CDR1 is SGHRS and CDR2 is YFSETQ in the germline V gene. This CDR3 has 13 residues. The junction had 3 bases not matched to a gene; V was cut back by 5 bases and J by 8 bases. CDR3 sequence (DNA): TGCGCCAGCAGTAGCGGGAGGGCCGATGAGCAGTTCTTC. Translated, it gives CASSSGRADEQFF.

The chain has TRBV27 and TRBJ1-5; no definite D call. The germline V and J ends were trimmed by 3 bases and 7 bases, with 16 bases remaining between them. The CDR3 consists of 15 residues. CDR1 and CDR2 from the germline V gene are MNHEY and SMNVEV (reference sequence). In DNA form, the CDR3 reads TGTGCCAGCAGTTTTTTGTCGGCGGTAAGGCAGCCCCAGCATTTT. Translating it yields CASSFLSAVRQPQHF.

This chain joins TRBV19 and TRBJ1-1, with TRBD1 matching over 8 bases. This CDR3 is 13 amino acids long. V shed 7 bases and J 8 bases; nucleotides not matched to a gene: 9. The germline CDR1 and CDR2 sequences are LNHDA and SQIVND (reference sequence). Written as DNA, the CDR3 is TGTGCCAGTATAGTCCAAGGACAGGGCGAAGCTTTCTTT. This translates into CASIVQGQGEAFF.

The chain has TRBV14 and TRBJ1-5, with 9 bases lining up with TRBD1. The CDR3 is 14 residues long. The trim removed 3 bases at V and 6 bases at J, leaving 3 bases unmatched. Per germline, CDR1 SGHDN and CDR2 FVKESK. CDR3 protein: CASSQDRGFQPQHF. The CDR3 DNA reads as TGTGCCAGCAGCCAGGACAGGGGCTTTCAGCCCCAGCATTTT.

V gene TRBV10-3 combines with J gene TRBJ1-1; 8 nucleotides match TRBD1. This CDR3 comprises 15 residues. With V trimmed by 2 bases and J by 4 bases, 6 bases remained unmatched. The germline V gene has CDR1 ENHRY and CDR2 SYGVKD. The CDR3 DNA follows: TGTGCCATCAGTGAGCCCGGGACAGGTCGCACTGAAGCTTTCTTT. It yields the protein CAISEPGTGRTEAFF.

V gene TRBV3-1 (or the pseudogene TRBV3-2) combines with J gene TRBJ1-1, with a possible D match to TRBD1 (6 bases). Germline lookup yields CDR1 LGHDT and CDR2 YNNKEL (reference sequence). CDR3 size: 17 residues. V shed 3 bases and J shed 1 base, with 18 bases lying between them. CDR3 nucleotides: TGTGCCAGCAGCCACGATCTTCGGAGGACAGCGAACACTGAAGCTTTCTTT. Residues: CASSHDLRRTANTEAFF.

This chain uses TRBV4-3 with TRBJ2-4; D gene uncertain. CDR1 LGHNA and CDR2 YSLEER come from the germline V gene. The CDR3 sequence is 14 residues long. The V end lost 0 bases, the J end lost 5 bases, and 8 bases lay between the germline ends. CDR3 sequence reads: CASSQDSSQNIQYF. The CDR3 DNA is TGCGCCAGCAGCCAAGACAGTTCCCAAAACATTCAGTACTTC.

This sequence joins TRBV10-2 and TRBJ1-6; TRBD1 matches 8 bases. This CDR3 has 13 amino acids. Germline-derived CDR1 and CDR2 are WSHSY and SAAADI. Unmatched junction bases numbered 4, after V lost 6 bases and J lost 9 bases. CDR3 coding DNA: TGCGCCAGCAGACAGGGGGACGTTTCACCCCTCCACTTT. Translation gives CASRQGDVSPLHF.

The CDR3: CATSGRAHNEQFF. CDR3 sequence (DNA): TGTGCCACATCCGGGCGGGCACACAATGAGCAGTTCTTC. This rearrangement joins TRBV6-4 to TRBJ2-1; D may be TRBD2 (5 bases). CDR3 length: 13 amino acids. V lost 10 bases and J 5 bases, leaving 15 bases between the germline ends. Germline V CDR1 and CDR2: MRHNA, SNTAGT.

This chain uses TRBV3-1 (or the pseudogene TRBV3-2) with TRBJ2-3; D may be TRBD2 (6 bases). Germline V gene data show CDR1 as LGHDT and CDR2 as YNNKEL (reference sequence). Trimming left V 1 base short and J 0 bases short, with 11 bases between. The CDR3 spans 16 residues. CDR3 protein: CASSQATSSSTDTQYF. The CDR3 DNA reads as TGTGCCAGCAGCCAAGCCACTAGCTCTAGCACAGATACGCAGTATTTT.

The chain combines TRBV18 with TRBJ1-2; TRBD1 matches 9 bases. CDR3 size: 16 residues. Trimming at V came to 0 bases and at J to 0 bases, leaving 2 bases not matched to a gene. Germline V gene lookup returns CDR1 KGHSH and CDR2 LQKENI. The CDR3 DNA sequence: TGTGCCAGCTCACCACCCCGGGACAGGGCTAACTATGGCTACACCTTC. Protein: CASSPPRDRANYGYTF.

This clone was found a few times. The J gene is TRBJ1-1, the V gene TRBV7-9; 8 bases align to TRBD1. The CDR3 length is 13 residues. Germline lookup yields CDR1 SEHNR and CDR2 FQNEAQ (reference sequence). The V gene end was trimmed by 5 bases and the J gene end by 6 bases; junction bases not matched to a gene: 5. CDR3 bases: TGTGCCAGCAGCCTACCGGACAGGGCTGAAGCTTTCTTT. It is translated as CASSLPDRAEAFF.

The V and J genes are TRBV25-1 and TRBJ2-2; possibly TRBD2 for D (7 bases). The CDR3 consists of 14 residues. The V and J ends lost 11 bases and 4 bases respectively, with 17 bases between them. Germline-derived CDR1 and CDR2 are MGHDK and SYGVNS. The CDR3 spells CAREEGGCTGELFF. The CDR3 DNA reads TGTGCCCGGGAAGAGGGGGGGTGCACCGGGGAGCTGTTTTTT.

This sequence joins TRBV27 and TRBJ2-2; no clear D gene. The CDR3 covers 16 residues. Trimming removed 1 base at V and 0 bases at J, with 9 bases between. The germline V gene has CDR1 MNHEY and CDR2 SMNVEV (reference sequence). CDR3 loop: CASSLLSGPNTGELFF. CDR3 bases: TGTGCCAGCAGTTTATTGTCAGGCCCGAACACCGGGGAGCTGTTTTTT.

A single count supports this clone. The chain uses TRBV4-3 and TRBJ1-5; D perhaps matches TRBD1 (5 bases). V shed 1 base and J shed 7 bases, with 8 bases lying between them. Per the germline V gene, CDR1 is LGHNA and CDR2 is YSLEER. CDR3 size: 13 residues. CDR3 loop: CASSQAGGQPQHF. In DNA form, the CDR3 reads TGCGCCAGCAGCCAAGCCGGGGGGCAGCCCCAGCATTTT.

The rearrangement links TRBV6-5 to TRBJ2-7; TRBD1 matches 11 bases. Per germline, CDR1 MNHEY and CDR2 SVGAGI. CDR3 length equals 15 residues. V dropped 4 bases and J dropped 1; count of bases not matched to a gene: 3. CDR3 residues: CASSSRDRGSYEQYF. CDR3 DNA sequence: TGTGCCAGCAGTTCCCGGGACAGGGGGTCCTACGAGCAGTACTTC.

The chain recombines TRBV6-4 with TRBJ1-4; 10 positions agree with TRBD1. The germline CDR1 and CDR2 sequences are MRHNA and SNTAGT. V was pared by 2 bases and J by 4 bases, with 1 base of the junction left unmatched. The CDR3 length is 15 residues. The CDR3: CASSDGTGVNEKLFF. DNA of the CDR3: TGTGCCAGCAGTGACGGGACAGGGGTTAATGAAAAACTGTTTTTT.

This clone showed up just once. The chain links TRBV5-1 to TRBJ2-3; weak D call: TRBD1 (5 bases). Trimming stripped 1 base from V and 0 bases from J, with 12 bases between. The CDR3 is made up of 16 amino acids. From germline, CDR1 is SGHRS and CDR2 YFSETQ. The CDR3: CASSLMWGRSTDTQYF. CDR3 nucleotides: TGCGCCAGCAGCTTGATGTGGGGCCGTAGCACAGATACGCAGTATTTT.

In DNA form, the CDR3 reads TGTGCCAGCTCGAAGCCGAACACTGAAGCTTTCTTT. Protein product: CASSKPNTEAFF. The J gene is TRBJ1-1, the V gene TRBV18; unclear D gene. Germline CDR1 and CDR2: KGHSH and LQKENI. V was pared by 6 bases and J by 1 base, with 6 bases between. The CDR3 is 12 amino acids. Full variable domain (remainder filled in from reference TRBV18 and TRBJ1-1): NAGVMQNPRHLVRRRGQEARLRCSPMKGHSHVYWYRQLPEEGLKFMVYLQKENIIDESGMPKERFSAEFPKEGPSILRIQQVVRGDSAAYFCASSKPNTEAFFGQGTRLTVV.

The V and J genes are TRBV7-9 and TRBJ2-7; 13 positions agree with TRBD2. This CDR3 contains 12 residues. J gave up 12 bases and V 10 bases, and 9 bases lay outside the gene matches. Per the germline V gene, CDR1 is SEHNR and CDR2 is FQNEAQ (reference sequence). CDR3 sequence reads: CATRTSGSWLYV. CDR3 nucleotide sequence: TGTGCCACCCGGACTAGCGGGAGTTGGTTGTACGTC.

The chain carries TRBV5-8 and TRBJ2-5; 13 bases map to TRBD2. J was trimmed by 4 bases and V by 4 bases; bases with no gene match: 4. There are 15 residues in the CDR3. Germline CDR1 and CDR2: SGHTS and YDEGEE. The CDR3, as DNA: TGTGCCAGCAGCGCGGGACTAGCGGGGCGAGAGACCCAGTACTTC. Its translation is CASSAGLAGRETQYF.

The gene calls are TRBV11-2 and TRBJ1-1; D is unclear. V was trimmed by 0 bases and J by 11 bases, leaving 19 bases between them. Germline V gene data show CDR1 as SGHAT and CDR2 as FQNNGV. CDR3 length: 15 amino acids. The DNA for the CDR3 is TGTGCCAGCAGCTTAGAGGCGGGGAGCTTTGGTGGGGCTTTCTTT. Its protein product is CASSLEAGSFGGAFF.

The V call is TRBV5-3, the J call TRBJ1-1, with D unresolved. TRBV5-3 is an open reading frame, and its role is uncertain. The CDR3 length is 16 residues. Trimming took off 0 bases at V and 3 bases at J, with 15 bases between the two ends. The CDR3 DNA sequence: TGTGCCAGAAGCTTGGAACGGTCGGGTTGGGACACTGAAGCTTTCTTT. This sequence encodes CARSLERSGWDTEAFF.

This chain uses TRBV11-3 with TRBJ2-7; 10 bases align to TRBD1. The CDR3 runs to 16 residues. Germline-derived CDR1 and CDR2 are SGHNT and YENEEA. V lost 2 bases and J lost 5; bases outside the gene matches: 9. The CDR3 here is CASSLTSWTGGDEQYV. DNA of the CDR3: TGTGCCAGCAGCTTAACTTCTTGGACAGGGGGGGACGAGCAGTACGTC.

The chain recombines TRBV12-1 with TRBJ2-1; the table gives TRBD2 as D, unverified against the DNA. TRBV12-1 is designated a pseudogene. CDR3 length: 17 residues. The CDR3 here is CASSLTLAGGPNNEQFF. In DNA, the CDR3 is TGTGCCAGCAGCCTAACACTAGCGGGAGGGCCTAACAATGAGCAGTTCTTC.

This chain links TRBV7-9 with TRBJ1-4, with D possibly TRBD1 on 5 matching bases. V was shortened by 1 base and J by 10 bases, with 13 bases between the two germline ends. The CDR3 length is 14 residues. The germline gives CDR1 SEHNR, CDR2 FQNEAQ (reference sequence). The CDR3 DNA sequence: TGTGCCAGCAGCTTAGGCGGATCAGGGCGAAAACTGTTTTTT. Translation: CASSLGGSGRKLFF. Complete variable domain (other parts from reference TRBV7-9 and TRBJ1-4): DTGVSQNPRHKITKRGQNVTFRCDPISEHNRLYWYRQTLGQGPEFLTYFQNEAQLEKSRLLSDRFSAERPKGSFSTLEIQRTEQGDSAMYLCASSLGGSGRKLFFGSGTQLSVL.

The chain has TRBV5-1 and TRBJ1-1; 10 bases map to TRBD1. V shed 1 base, J shed 2 bases, and the junction held 5 bases outside the gene matches. Germline lookup yields CDR1 SGHRS and CDR2 YFSETQ. The length of the CDR3 is 16 residues. CDR3 DNA: TGCGCCAGCAGCTTGCAGGGACAGGGGATAAACACTGAAGCTTTCTTT. Translated, it gives CASSLQGQGINTEAFF.